Listed below are T cell receptor beta chains from one sample, sequenced in a study of vaccination effects on CD4 cells after COVID-19. The antigens of these receptors remain unknown. Here immunoSEQ multiplex PCR was the method, and the copy in TCRdb shows in-frame clones only, minus some. The table has tens of thousands of clones, 65% to 80% seen once; the top ten hold around 3%. Specimen: CD4+ T cells from PBMCs cultured with HCoV-NL63 spike peptides, collected before COVID-19 vaccination. These receptor sequences come from a human donor who received a COVID-19 vaccine. CDR3s include the opening cysteine and the closing phenylalanine or tryptophan. D genes are given only for firm matches. Size is omitted from some rows. Given values are once, few, many or a class for expanded clones.

j_call	clone_size	v_call	d_call	cdr3_nt	cdr3_aa
TRBJ2-1	.	TRBV4-2	.	TGTGCCAGCAGCCATTCGGGGTACAATGAGCAGTTCTTC	CASSHSGYNEQFF
TRBJ1-1	few	TRBV2	.	TGTGCCAGCAGCCTCCCCCCACAGGGCTACACTGAAGCTTTCTTT	CASSLPPQGYTEAFF
TRBJ2-2	.	TRBV5-1	.	TGCGCCAGCAGCTTGGACGGGGGCTATAACCGTAGGGAGCTGTTTTTT	CASSLDGGYNRRELFF
TRBJ1-2	few	TRBV4-1	.	TGCGCCAGCAGCCAAGATCTTGCCAAACTCTATGGCTACACCTTC	CASSQDLAKLYGYTF
TRBJ1-5	once	TRBV18	.	TGTGCCAGCTCACCACAGGGGAGCAATCAGCCCCAGCATTTT	CASSPQGSNQPQHF
TRBJ2-2	.	TRBV7-9	TRBD2	TGTGCCAGCAGCTCTAGCGGGACCGGGGAGCTGTTTTTT	CASSSSGTGELFF
TRBJ2-2	few	TRBV18	.	TGTGCCAGCTCACCACGGACCCTCGACGGGGAGCTGTTTTTT	CASSPRTLDGELFF
TRBJ2-3	.	TRBV2	.	TGTGCCAGCAGTGGGGTCCAGACATCCAGAGGCCCAGATACGCAGTATTTT	CASSGVQTSRGPDTQYF
TRBJ1-1	.	TRBV6-5	.	TGTGCCAGCAGCCGACCCCCAAACGGTCCCACTGAAGCTTTCTTT	CASSRPPNGPTEAFF
TRBJ1-5	.	TRBV7-2	.	TGTGCCAGCAGCTTAGCAACACACCAAAATCAGCCCCAGCATTTT	CASSLATHQNQPQHF
TRBJ1-2	.	TRBV7-9	.	TGTGCCAGCGGCAACAGGGCCGACTATGGCTACACCTTC	CASGNRADYGYTF
TRBJ2-1	.	TRBV18	.	TGTGCCAGCTCACCCCGGGCTAGCGATCAGGAGCAGTTCTTC	CASSPRASDQEQFF
TRBJ1-6	.	TRBV5-8	.	TGTGCCAGCAGCTTGGACAGCATTAATTCACCCCTCCACTTT	CASSLDSINSPLHF
TRBJ2-5	.	TRBV9	.	TGTGCCAGCAGCGTGGGACCGACGTACCAAGAGACCCAGTACTTC	CASSVGPTYQETQYF
TRBJ1-1	.	TRBV9	.	TGTGCCAGCAGCCCCCATGTCGGAGGGTACACTGAAGCTTTCTTT	CASSPHVGGYTEAFF
TRBJ2-1	.	TRBV5-4	.	TGTGCCAGCAGCTTTGCGGGGAGCTCCTACAATGAGCAGTTCTTC	CASSFAGSSYNEQFF
TRBJ1-4	.	TRBV7-8	.	TGTGCCAGCAGCTCATGGGGGCTTACTAATGAAAAACTGTTTTTT	CASSSWGLTNEKLFF
TRBJ1-2	.	TRBV5-5	TRBD1	TGTGCCAGCAGCTCAGGACAGGGTGGGTATGGCTACACCTTC	CASSSGQGGYGYTF
TRBJ1-1	few	TRBV7-8	.	TGTGCCAGCAGCATAACAAGTCGCACTGAAGCTTTCTTT	CASSITSRTEAFF
TRBJ2-1	.	TRBV5-1	TRBD1	TGCGCCAGCAGCCCCGAGGGGGCCCCCTACAATGAGCAGTTCTTC	CASSPEGAPYNEQFF
TRBJ2-5	.	TRBV6-1	TRBD1	TGTGCCAGCAGTGAAGTTGTTACAGGGGGCAAGACCCAGTACTTC	CASSEVVTGGKTQYF
TRBJ2-2	.	TRBV19	.	TGTGCCAGTAGTATAAGGCAGGGAGCCGGGGAGCTGTTTTTT	CASSIRQGAGELFF
TRBJ2-6	once	TRBV14	.	TGTGCCAGCAGGGACCGGGGGAGCCACTCTGGGGCCAACGTCCTGACTTTC	CASRDRGSHSGANVLTF
TRBJ2-3	.	TRBV5-6	TRBD2	TGTGCCAGCAGCCTCTGGACTAGCGGGGGGAAGACAGATACGCAGTATTTT	CASSLWTSGGKTDTQYF
TRBJ1-2	.	TRBV2	TRBD1	TGTGCCAGCAGGGGACAGGTGTCCTCGTATGGCTACACCTTC	CASRGQVSSYGYTF
TRBJ2-4	once	TRBV7-8	.	TGTGCCAGCAGCCCTCGACTCGGGGTCACTCAGTACTTC	CASSPRLGVTQYF
TRBJ2-3	.	TRBV6-2/TRBV6-3	.	TGTGCCAGCAGTCGGAAGGGGCCAGATACGCAGTATTTT	CASSRKGPDTQYF
TRBJ2-1	few	TRBV5-1	.	TGCGCCAGTACAGCAAGCTCCTACAATGAGCAGTTCTTC	CASTASSYNEQFF